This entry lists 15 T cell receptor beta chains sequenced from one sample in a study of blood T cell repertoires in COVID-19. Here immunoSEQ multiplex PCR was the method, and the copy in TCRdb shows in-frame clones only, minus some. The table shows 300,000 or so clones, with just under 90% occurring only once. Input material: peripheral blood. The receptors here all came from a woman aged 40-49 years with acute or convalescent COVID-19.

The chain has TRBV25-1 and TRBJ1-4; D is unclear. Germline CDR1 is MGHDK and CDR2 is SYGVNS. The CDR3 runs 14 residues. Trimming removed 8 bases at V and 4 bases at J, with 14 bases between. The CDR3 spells CASGGPGRNEKLFF. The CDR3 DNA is TGTGCCAGCGGAGGACCGGGCCGTAATGAAAAACTGTTTTTT.

CDR3: CASSLEPDRVEQYV. The CDR3 nucleotides are TGTGCCAGCAGCTTAGAGCCGGACAGGGTCGAGCAGTACGTC. V is TRBV7-8 and J is TRBJ2-7; 8 bases are shared with TRBD1. After removal of 1 base from V and 6 bases from J, the junction contained 5 bases not matched to a gene. This CDR3 has 14 residues. Germline V gene lookup returns CDR1 SGHVS and CDR2 FQNEAQ.

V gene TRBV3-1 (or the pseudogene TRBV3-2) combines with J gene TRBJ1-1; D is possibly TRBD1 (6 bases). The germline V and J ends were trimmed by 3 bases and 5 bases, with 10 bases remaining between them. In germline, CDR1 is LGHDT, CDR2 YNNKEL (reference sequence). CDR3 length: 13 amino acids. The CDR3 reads CASSQGAFTEAFF. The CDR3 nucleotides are TGTGCCAGCAGCCAGGGGGCATTTACTGAAGCTTTCTTT.

The DNA for the CDR3 is TGTGCCAGCAGCATGACAGGGGGAGGCACTGAAGCTTTCTTT. Its protein product is CASSMTGGGTEAFF. The chain links TRBV6-5 to TRBJ1-1, with 9 bases that match TRBD1. The ends lost 6 bases at V and 4 bases at J; junction bases unmatched: 6. The CDR3 totals 14 residues. The germline CDR1 and CDR2 sequences are MNHEY and SVGAGI.

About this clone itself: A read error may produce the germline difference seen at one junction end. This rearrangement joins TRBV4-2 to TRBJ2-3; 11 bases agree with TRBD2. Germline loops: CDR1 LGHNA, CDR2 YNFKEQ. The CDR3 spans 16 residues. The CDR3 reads CASSQDLAGGPVVRNF. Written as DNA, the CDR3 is TGTGCCAGCAGCCAAGATCTAGCGGGGGGCCCAGTAGTGAGGAATTTT.

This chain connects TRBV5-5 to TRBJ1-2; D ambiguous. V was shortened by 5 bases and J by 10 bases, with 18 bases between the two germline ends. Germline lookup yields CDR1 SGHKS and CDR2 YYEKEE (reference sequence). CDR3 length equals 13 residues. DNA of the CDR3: TGTGCCAGCAGTCCCCCGGCCCTGGCGGACTACACCTTC. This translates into CASSPPALADYTF.

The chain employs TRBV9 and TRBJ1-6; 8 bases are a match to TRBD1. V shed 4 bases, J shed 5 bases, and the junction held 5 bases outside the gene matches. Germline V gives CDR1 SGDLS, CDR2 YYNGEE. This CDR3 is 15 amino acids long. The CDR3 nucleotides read TGTGCCAGCAGCCCGCGGACAGGGAATAATTCACCCCTCCACTTT. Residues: CASSPRTGNNSPLHF. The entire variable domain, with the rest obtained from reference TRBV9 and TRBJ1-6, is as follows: DSGVTQTPKHLITATGQRVTLRCSPRSGDLSVYWYQQSLDQGLQFLIQYYNGEERAKGNILERFSAQQFPDLHSELNLSSLELGDSALYFCASSPRTGNNSPLHFGNGTRLTVT.

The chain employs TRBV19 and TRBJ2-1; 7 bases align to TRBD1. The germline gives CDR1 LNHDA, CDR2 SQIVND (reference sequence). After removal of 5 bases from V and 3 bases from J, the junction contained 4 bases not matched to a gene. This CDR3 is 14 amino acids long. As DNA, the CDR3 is TGTGCCAGTAGTGGGACAGACTTCTACAATGAGCAGTTCTTC. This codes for CASSGTDFYNEQFF. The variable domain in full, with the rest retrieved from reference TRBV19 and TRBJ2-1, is DGGITQSPKYLFRKEGQNVTLSCEQNLNHDAMYWYRQDPGQGLRLIYYSQIVNDFQKGDIAEGYSVSREKKESFPLTVTSAQKNPTAFYLCASSGTDFYNEQFFGPGTRLTVL.

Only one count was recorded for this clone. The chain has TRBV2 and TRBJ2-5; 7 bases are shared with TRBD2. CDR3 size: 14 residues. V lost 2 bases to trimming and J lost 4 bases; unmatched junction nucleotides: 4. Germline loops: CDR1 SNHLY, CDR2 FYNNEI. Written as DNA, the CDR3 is TGTGCCAGCAGTGAATTTGGGGGGGGAGAGACCCAGTACTTC. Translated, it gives CASSEFGGGETQYF.

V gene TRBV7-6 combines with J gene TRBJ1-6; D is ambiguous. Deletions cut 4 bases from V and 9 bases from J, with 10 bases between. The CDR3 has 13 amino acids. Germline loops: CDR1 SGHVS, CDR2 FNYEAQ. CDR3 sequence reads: CASSSGGFSPLHF. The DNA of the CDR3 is TGTGCCAGCAGCTCCGGAGGGTTTTCACCCCTCCACTTT.

The CDR3 DNA follows: TGTGCCAGCAGCCCCCGGACAGGGGGCTACGAGCAGTACGTC. It yields the protein CASSPRTGGYEQYV. The genes are TRBV28 and TRBJ2-7; 10 bases align to TRBD1. From germline, CDR1 is MDHEN and CDR2 SYDVKM. This CDR3 contains 14 residues. Trimming cost V 6 bases and J 3 bases; bases outside gene matches: 5.

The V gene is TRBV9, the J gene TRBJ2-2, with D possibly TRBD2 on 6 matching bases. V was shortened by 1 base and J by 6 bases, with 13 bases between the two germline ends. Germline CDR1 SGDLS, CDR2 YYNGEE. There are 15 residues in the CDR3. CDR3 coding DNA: TGTGCCAGCAGCGTATTGCCAGGGAGGTCCGGGGAGCTGTTTTTT. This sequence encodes CASSVLPGRSGELFF.

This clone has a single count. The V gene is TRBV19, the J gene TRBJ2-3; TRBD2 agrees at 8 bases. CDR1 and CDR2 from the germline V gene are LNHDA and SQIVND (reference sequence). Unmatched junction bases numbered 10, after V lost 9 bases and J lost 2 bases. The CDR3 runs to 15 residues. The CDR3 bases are TGTGCCAGGAGGGGTAGCGGGGACCCCACAGATACGCAGTATTTT. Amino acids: CARRGSGDPTDTQYF.

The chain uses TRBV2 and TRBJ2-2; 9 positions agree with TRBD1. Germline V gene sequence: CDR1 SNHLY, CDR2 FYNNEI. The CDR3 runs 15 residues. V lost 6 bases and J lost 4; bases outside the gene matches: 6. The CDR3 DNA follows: TGTGCCAGCAGCCTACAGGGGGCTAGCACCGGGGAGCTGTTTTTT. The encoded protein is CASSLQGASTGELFF.

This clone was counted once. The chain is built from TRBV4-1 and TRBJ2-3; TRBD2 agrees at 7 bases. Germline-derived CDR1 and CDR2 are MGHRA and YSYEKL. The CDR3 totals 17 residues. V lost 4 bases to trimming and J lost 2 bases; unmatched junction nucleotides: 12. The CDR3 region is CASSPRASGLVTDTQYF. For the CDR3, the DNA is TGCGCCAGCAGCCCTCGGGCTAGCGGACTAGTCACAGATACGCAGTATTTT.